This T cell receptor (beta chain) was sequenced in a study of CD8 T cells in ankylosing spondylitis. Germline V gene sequence: CDR1 SGHTA, CDR2 FQGNSA. The CDR3 loop spans 12 amino acids. V dropped 2 bases and J dropped 9; count of bases not matched to a gene: 0. Study conclusions and caveats: Disease-associated clones were CD8+ and fairly uncommon in peripheral blood. According to the report, clones linked to the disease were significantly enriched in matched synovial fluid samples taken from ankylosing spondylitis patients.

In this sample, this clonotype turned up many times. Its antigen is unknown. Generation of TCR beta libraries employed quantitative 5'-RACE incorporating molecular barcodes. MiXCR, run by TCRdb on the 5' RACE reads, gives a single entry per CDR3 protein. The repertoire includes roughly 250,000 distinct CDR3 sequences, 8.6% of them detected once, and nearly 7% sits in the top ten. V usage is TRBV7-2 and J usage is TRBJ2-1; the match to TRBD2 covers 8 bases. The sequence derives from a male donor with ankylosing spondylitis or in good health (not recorded which). Sequences were obtained from blood, either unsorted or a sorted T cell fraction (not recorded which). CDR3 loop: CASSLTSGEQFF. The CDR3 DNA reads TGTGCCAGCAGCTTAACTAGCGGTGAGCAGTTCTTC.